This T cell receptor beta chain was profiled in a study of T cell responses to AZD1222 COVID-19 vaccine. Findings of the study overall: When two AZD1222 doses had been given, Spike-specific TCR breadth and depth rose. Repertoires were obtained only post-peak T cell response. Baseline seropositivity characterized only 5 or 6 AZD1222 recipients. Clonal diversity may have been underestimated, and the donors were mostly white British, with more females than males.

Trimming cost V 0 bases and J 0 bases, with 10 bases left between them. The length of the CDR3 is 15 residues. CDR1 SGDLS and CDR2 YYNGEE come from the germline V gene. Here immunoSEQ multiplex PCR was the method, and the copy in TCRdb shows in-frame clones only, minus some. The table includes 120,000 to 150,000 clones, roughly 90% detected once. A remark on this clone: Its antigen is unidentified.

Sequencing was performed on peripheral blood, taken 28 days after the second AZD1222 dose. The chain is built from TRBV9 and TRBJ2-7; D is uncertain. The origin of this receptor is an adult who received the AZD1222 COVID-19 vaccine. The CDR3 sequence is CASSVGAAISYEQYF. CDR3 nucleotides: TGTGCCAGCAGCGTAGGGGCGGCTATCTCCTACGAGCAGTACTTC.